One and the same sample provided the 27 T cell receptor beta chains below, sequenced in a study of blood T cell repertoires in COVID-19. Profiled with immunoSEQ multiplex PCR; TCRdb holds only in-frame clones, not every one. The sample includes a few hundred thousand clones, 80% to 90% of them seen just once. The material sequenced was peripheral blood. All receptors come from a woman aged 65 to 85 with acute or convalescent COVID-19.

This chain uses TRBV5-1 with TRBJ1-1; 9 nucleotides agree with TRBD1. The CDR3 consists of 14 residues. Trimming cost V 7 bases and J 5 bases; bases outside gene matches: 9. Germline V CDR1 and CDR2: SGHRS, YFSETQ. CDR3 nucleotides: TGCGCCAGCCGTGTTAGGGACAGGGATACTGAAGCTTTCTTT. It is translated as CASRVRDRDTEAFF.

V gene TRBV28 combines with J gene TRBJ1-4, with 7 positions matching TRBD1. The CDR3 is 15 amino acids. Trimming at V came to 5 bases and at J to 8 bases, leaving 11 bases not matched to a gene. CDR1 and CDR2 (germline): MDHEN, SYDVKM. CDR3 nucleotides: TGTGCCAGCAGTCCCCAGGGGGGCTTGAAGGAAAAACTGTTTTTT. Translation: CASSPQGGLKEKLFF.

The rearrangement joins TRBV6-1 to TRBJ1-1; a weak D match, TRBD1 (6 bases). Germline V CDR1 and CDR2: MNHNS, SASEGT. V lost 3 bases and J lost 4, with 12 bases in between. CDR3 length: 14 residues. The CDR3 spells CASSERGGGTEAFF. CDR3 bases: TGTGCCAGCAGTGAGAGAGGGGGGGGCACTGAAGCTTTCTTT.

The rearrangement uses TRBV4-1 and TRBJ1-2, with D possibly matching TRBD1 (6 bases). The CDR3 has 13 residues. Germline lookup yields CDR1 MGHRA and CDR2 YSYEKL. The germline V and J ends were trimmed by 6 bases and 6 bases, with 14 bases remaining between them. The DNA for the CDR3 is TGCGCCAGCAGGGACTGGGGGCTTAATGGCTACACCTTC. Protein sequence: CASRDWGLNGYTF.

This sequence joins TRBV12-3 or TRBV12-4 and TRBJ1-6; D not resolved. The CDR3 consists of 13 residues. V lost 2 bases and J lost 9, with 8 bases in between. CDR3 loop: CASSLRESSPLHF. The CDR3, as DNA: TGTGCCAGCAGTTTACGCGAATCTTCACCCCTCCACTTT.

The chain recombines TRBV2 with TRBJ1-2; D is unresolved. V was shortened by 6 bases and J by 8 bases, with 13 bases between the two germline ends. The germline V gene encodes CDR1 SNHLY and CDR2 FYNNEI. The CDR3 spans 12 residues. The CDR3 coding sequence is TGTGCCAGCAGGGTCGAACGCGGCGGCTACACCTTC. This encodes CASRVERGGYTF.

This chain uses TRBV7-9 with TRBJ1-4; maybe TRBD1 (5 bases). The V gene's germline CDR1 is SEHNR and CDR2 FQNEAQ (reference sequence). The CDR3 totals 14 residues. V was pared by 3 bases and J by 8 bases, with 13 bases between. The CDR3 protein is CASSFRRDPEKLFF. The CDR3 DNA reads TGTGCCAGCAGCTTTAGGAGGGACCCAGAAAAACTGTTTTTT.

This clone was picked up many times. The chain couples TRBV6-5 to TRBJ1-2, with D hard to call. The ends were cut back, 0 bases at V and 0 bases at J, with 5 bases in the middle. Germline-derived CDR1 and CDR2 are MNHEY and SVGAGI. This CDR3 has 14 amino acids. This chain's CDR3 is CASSYSGTNYGYTF. CDR3 in DNA: TGTGCCAGCAGTTACTCCGGTACTAACTATGGCTACACCTTC.

V and J are TRBV5-5 and TRBJ2-7; possibly TRBD1 for D (5 bases). CDR1 is SGHKS and CDR2 is YYEKEE in the germline V gene (reference sequence). The V and J ends lost 2 bases and 4 bases respectively, with 13 bases between them. The CDR3 is 14 amino acids. The CDR3 loop reads CASSFSAGIYEQYF. CDR3 in DNA: TGTGCCAGCAGCTTTTCTGCAGGGATATACGAGCAGTACTTC. Full variable domain (remainder filled in from reference TRBV5-5 and TRBJ2-7): DAGVTQSPTHLIKTRGQQVTLRCSPISGHKSVSWYQQVLGQGPQFIFQYYEKEERGRGNFPDRFSARQFPNYSSELNVNALLLGDSALYLCASSFSAGIYEQYFGPGTRLTVT.

This chain joins TRBV7-8 and TRBJ1-5, with a tentative D call TRBD1 (5 bases). Germline-derived CDR1 and CDR2 are SGHVS and FQNEAQ. The CDR3 runs 16 residues. V was shortened by 5 bases and J by 5 bases, with 19 bases between the two germline ends. The CDR3 is CASSPRWGERDQPQHF. CDR3 DNA: TGTGCCAGCAGCCCGCGGTGGGGGGAGAGGGATCAGCCCCAGCATTTT.

The V gene is TRBV19, the J gene TRBJ1-1; D is unresolved. The V end lost 0 bases, the J end lost 5 bases, and 13 bases lay between the germline ends. The germline V gene encodes CDR1 LNHDA and CDR2 SQIVND (reference sequence). The CDR3 length is 15 residues. CDR3 in DNA: TGTGCCAGTAGTATAGATCGTACCCGTCGGACTGAAGCTTTCTTT. Protein: CASSIDRTRRTEAFF.

DNA of the CDR3: TGTGCCAGTAGTATAGATCAAGCGCCTACGCAGTATTTT. Translated, it gives CASSIDQAPTQYF. This chain joins TRBV19 and TRBJ2-3; D gene uncertain. CDR1 is LNHDA, CDR2 SQIVND, per germline (reference sequence). The CDR3 consists of 13 residues. V lost 0 bases and J 8 bases, leaving 9 bases between the germline ends.

The J gene is TRBJ2-2, the V gene TRBV12-3 or TRBV12-4; D is ambiguous. The CDR3 loop spans 13 amino acids. The V end lost 2 bases, the J end lost 6 bases, and 7 bases lay between the germline ends. The DNA of the CDR3 is TGTGCCAGCAGTTTAAAGCTGGCCGGGGAGCTGTTTTTT. As protein: CASSLKLAGELFF.

This clone appeared once. This rearrangement joins TRBV4-1 to TRBJ2-7; D gene uncertain. CDR1 and CDR2 (germline): MGHRA, YSYEKL. V was shortened by 2 bases and J by 6 bases, with 17 bases between the two germline ends. CDR3 size: 15 residues. The CDR3 is CASSQFPSDWSEQYF. As DNA, the CDR3 is TGCGCCAGCAGCCAATTCCCCTCCGACTGGAGCGAGCAGTACTTC.

The sample holds one count of this clone. V usage is TRBV7-8 and J usage is TRBJ1-6; D is unclear. Germline V CDR1 and CDR2: SGHVS, FQNEAQ. Trimming stripped 1 base from V and 7 bases from J, with 5 bases between. CDR3 size: 13 residues. The CDR3 sequence is CASSLGANSPLHF. CDR3 sequence (DNA): TGTGCCAGCAGCTTAGGGGCGAATTCACCCCTCCACTTT.

The chain combines TRBV6-6 with TRBJ2-3, with 10 positions matching TRBD2. J gave up 4 bases and V 6 bases, and 10 bases lay outside the gene matches. The CDR3 covers 16 residues. CDR1 MNHNY and CDR2 SVGAGI come from the germline V gene (reference sequence). CDR3 sequence (DNA): TGTGCCAGCAGACCACAGGCTAGCGGGGGACCAGATACGCAGTATTTT. Its translation is CASRPQASGGPDTQYF.

The V gene is TRBV7-9, the J gene TRBJ2-7, with D perhaps TRBD1 (5 bases). The CDR3 is made up of 14 amino acids. The V and J ends lost 5 bases and 3 bases respectively, with 14 bases between them. CDR1 and CDR2 (germline): SEHNR, FQNEAQ (reference sequence). The CDR3 DNA sequence: TGTGCCAGCAGCCCTCCTACAGGCCACTACGAGCAGTACTTC. Its protein product is CASSPPTGHYEQYF.

V and J are TRBV5-4 and TRBJ1-5; the D is unclear. Between the trimmed V and J ends, which lost 3 bases and 1 base, there was a span of 11 bases. This CDR3 has 15 residues. The germline CDR1 and CDR2 sequences are SGHNT and YYREEE (reference sequence). CDR3 coding DNA: TGTGCCAGCAGCTCCGGCCCAGCGAGCAATCAGCCCCAGCATTTT. Protein sequence: CASSSGPASNQPQHF.

In this sample, this clone turned up a few times. This chain links TRBV18 with TRBJ1-1; 7 bases are shared with TRBD1. Trimming removed 5 bases from V and 5 bases from J; junction bases left unmatched: 8. Germline CDR1 reads KGHSH; CDR2 reads LQKENI. The CDR3 contains 14 residues. The CDR3 DNA is TGTGCCAGCTCAATAGGCCCAGGGGGAACTGAAGCTTTCTTT. Translation: CASSIGPGGTEAFF.

This rearrangement joins TRBV11-1 to TRBJ2-1; weak D call: TRBD2 (6 bases). The V end was cut by 3 bases, the J end by 7 bases, with 19 bases between. Germline loops: CDR1 SGHAT, CDR2 FQDESV (reference sequence). The CDR3 covers 16 residues. The DNA of the CDR3 is TGTGCCAGCAGCTTGTTTAACGGCGGGGAACGGAATGAGCAGTTCTTC. It specifies CASSLFNGGERNEQFF.

The gene calls are TRBV11-2 and TRBJ1-5, with D possibly matching TRBD1 (6 bases). Germline V gene data show CDR1 as SGHAT and CDR2 as FQNNGV. Between the trimmed V and J ends, which lost 4 bases and 3 bases, there was a span of 13 bases. The CDR3 is made up of 15 amino acids. DNA for the CDR3: TGTGCCAGCAGCTCCGCAGGGGTCTCCAATCAGCCCCAGCATTTT. It codes for CASSSAGVSNQPQHF. The variable domain in full, completed from reference TRBV11-2 and TRBJ1-5, reads EAGVAQSPRYKIIEKRQSVAFWCNPISGHATLYWYQQILGQGPKLLIQFQNNGVVDDSQLPKDRFSAERLKGVDSTLKIQPAKLEDSAVYLCASSSAGVSNQPQHFGDGTRLSIL.

The chain carries TRBV6-5 and TRBJ2-7, with 9 bases identical to TRBD2. V shed 10 bases, J shed 6 bases, and the junction held 10 bases outside the gene matches. Per germline, CDR1 MNHEY and CDR2 SVGAGI. CDR3 length: 13 residues. CDR3 nucleotides: TGTGCCATCAAATCGGGACTAGCTGTCGAGCAGTACTTC. Protein product: CAIKSGLAVEQYF.

The chain is built from TRBV11-2 and TRBJ2-5, with TRBD2 identical over 7 bases. The CDR3 length is 15 residues. Germline values: CDR1 SGHAT, CDR2 FQNNGV. Germline trimming cut 5 bases from V and 5 bases from J; bases unmatched to any gene: 11. The CDR3 loop reads CASSRGLEGGETQYF. The CDR3 region has the DNA TGTGCCAGCAGCCGGGGACTTGAGGGAGGGGAGACCCAGTACTTC.

The chain employs TRBV9 and TRBJ1-2; TRBD1 aligns across 8 bases. Germline CDR1 is SGDLS and CDR2 is YYNGEE. V gave up 6 bases and J gave up 4 bases; unmatched junction bases: 8. The CDR3 contains 14 residues. CDR3 residues: CASTRGQASYGYTF. CDR3 DNA sequence: TGTGCCAGCACCCGGGGACAGGCGAGCTATGGCTACACCTTC. Drawing the rest from reference TRBV9 and TRBJ1-2, the complete variable domain is DSGVTQTPKHLITATGQRVTLRCSPRSGDLSVYWYQQSLDQGLQFLIQYYNGEERAKGNILERFSAQQFPDLHSELNLSSLELGDSALYFCASTRGQASYGYTFGSGTRLTVV.

This chain uses TRBV5-6 with TRBJ2-5; D is unresolved. Germline CDR1 and CDR2: SGHDT and YYEEEE. CDR3 length: 11 amino acids. Trimming took off 5 bases at V and 6 bases at J, with 8 bases between the two ends. CDR3: CASSSVQTQYF. In DNA form, the CDR3 reads TGTGCCAGCAGTTCGGTACAGACCCAGTACTTC.

The chain has TRBV11-3 and TRBJ2-7, with 8 positions matching TRBD1. The length of the CDR3 is 14 residues. The junction had 8 bases not matched to a gene; V was cut back by 5 bases and J by 5 bases. Germline CDR1 is SGHNT and CDR2 is YENEEA. The DNA of the CDR3 is TGTGCCAGCAGCCCGGACAGGGAAACCCACGAGCAGTACTTC. Protein product: CASSPDRETHEQYF.

V is TRBV10-3 and J is TRBJ1-5, with a tentative D call TRBD1 (5 bases). The CDR3 runs 15 residues. The germline V gene has CDR1 ENHRY and CDR2 SYGVKD. V was shortened by 11 bases and J by 4 bases, with 21 bases between the two germline ends. The CDR3 loop reads CAASGGGMGNQPQHF. The CDR3 DNA sequence: TGTGCCGCCTCGGGGGGGGGTATGGGAAATCAGCCCCAGCATTTT.